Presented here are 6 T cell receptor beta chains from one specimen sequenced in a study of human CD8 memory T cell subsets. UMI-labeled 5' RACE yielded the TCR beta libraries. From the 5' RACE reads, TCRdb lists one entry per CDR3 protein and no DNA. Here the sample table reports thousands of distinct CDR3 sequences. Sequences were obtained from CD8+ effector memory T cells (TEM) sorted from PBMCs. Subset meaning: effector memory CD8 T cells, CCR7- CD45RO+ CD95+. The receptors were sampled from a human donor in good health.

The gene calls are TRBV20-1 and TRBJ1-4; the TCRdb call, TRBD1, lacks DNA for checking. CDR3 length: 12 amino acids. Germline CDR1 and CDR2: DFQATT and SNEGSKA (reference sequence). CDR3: CSAIGDGEKLFF.

The CDR3 region is CASSQSSGGSYEQYF. The rearrangement uses TRBV4-1 and TRBJ2-7; lacking DNA, the TRBD2 call made by TCRdb goes unchecked. Germline values: CDR1 MGHRA, CDR2 YSYEKL. The CDR3 length is 15 residues.

This CDR3 is CASTGFVDGSSYNEQFF. This rearrangement joins TRBV2 to TRBJ2-1. This CDR3 contains 17 residues. Germline assignment: CDR1 SNHLY and CDR2 FYNNEI.

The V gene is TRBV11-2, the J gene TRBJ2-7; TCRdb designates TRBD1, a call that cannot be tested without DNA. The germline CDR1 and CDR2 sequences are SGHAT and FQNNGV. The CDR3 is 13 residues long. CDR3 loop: CASSRNRGNEQYF.

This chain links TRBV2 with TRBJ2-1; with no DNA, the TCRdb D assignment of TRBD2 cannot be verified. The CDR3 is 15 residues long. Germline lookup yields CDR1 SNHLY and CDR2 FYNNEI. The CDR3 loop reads CASSGVLAGAYEQFF.

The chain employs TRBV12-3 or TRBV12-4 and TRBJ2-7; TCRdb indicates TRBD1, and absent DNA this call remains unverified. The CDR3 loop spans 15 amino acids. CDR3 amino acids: CASSSPGQGIYEQYF.